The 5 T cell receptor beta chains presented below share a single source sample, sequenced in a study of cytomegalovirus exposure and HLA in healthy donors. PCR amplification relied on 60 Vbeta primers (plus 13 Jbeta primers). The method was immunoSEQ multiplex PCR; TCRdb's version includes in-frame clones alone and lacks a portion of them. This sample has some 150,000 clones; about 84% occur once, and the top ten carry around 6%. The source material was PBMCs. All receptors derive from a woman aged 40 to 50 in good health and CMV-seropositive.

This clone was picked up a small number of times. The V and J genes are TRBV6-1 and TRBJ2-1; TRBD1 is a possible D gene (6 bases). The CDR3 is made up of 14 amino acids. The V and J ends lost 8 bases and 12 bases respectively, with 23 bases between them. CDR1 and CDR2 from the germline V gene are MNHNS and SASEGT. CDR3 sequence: CASGGRENSLAQFF. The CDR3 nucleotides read TGTGCCAGCGGGGGCAGGGAGAACAGCTTAGCGCAGTTCTTC.

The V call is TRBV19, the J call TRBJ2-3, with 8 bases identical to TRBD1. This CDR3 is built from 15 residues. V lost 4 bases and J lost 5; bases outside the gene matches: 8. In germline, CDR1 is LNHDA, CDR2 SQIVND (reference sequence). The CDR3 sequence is CASSTRTGNIDTQYF. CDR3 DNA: TGTGCCAGTAGTACCCGGACAGGGAACATAGATACGCAGTATTTT.

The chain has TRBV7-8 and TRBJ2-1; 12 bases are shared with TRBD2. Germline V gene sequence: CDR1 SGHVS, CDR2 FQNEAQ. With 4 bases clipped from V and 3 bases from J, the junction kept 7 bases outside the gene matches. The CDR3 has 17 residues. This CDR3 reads CASSSRLAGADYNEQFF. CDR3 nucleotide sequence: TGTGCCAGCAGCTCACGACTAGCGGGAGCGGACTACAATGAGCAGTTCTTC. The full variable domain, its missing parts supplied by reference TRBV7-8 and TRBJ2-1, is GAGVSQSPRYKVAKRGQDVALRCDPISGHVSLFWYQQALGQGPEFLTYFQNEAQLDKSGLPSDRFFAERPEGSVSTLKIQRTQQEDSAVYLCASSSRLAGADYNEQFFGPGTRLTVL.

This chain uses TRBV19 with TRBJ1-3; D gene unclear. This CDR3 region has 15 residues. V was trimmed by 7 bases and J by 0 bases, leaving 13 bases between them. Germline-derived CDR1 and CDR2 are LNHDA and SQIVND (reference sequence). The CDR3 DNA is TGTGCCAGTATTAGTAACAGCCGCTCTGGAAACACCATATATTTT. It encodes CASISNSRSGNTIYF.

The CDR3 protein is CASHADTFRPQHF. The CDR3, as DNA: TGTGCCAGCCATGCGGACACCTTTCGGCCCCAGCATTTT. The chain couples TRBV19 to TRBJ1-5; D is possibly TRBD1 (5 bases). The CDR3 contains 13 residues. The V end lost 9 bases, the J end lost 9 bases, and 18 bases lay between the germline ends. Germline assignment: CDR1 LNHDA and CDR2 SQIVND (reference sequence). The variable domain in full, with the rest retrieved from reference TRBV19 and TRBJ1-5, is DGGITQSPKYLFRKEGQNVTLSCEQNLNHDAMYWYRQDPGQGLRLIYYSQIVNDFQKGDIAEGYSVSREKKESFPLTVTSAQKNPTAFYLCASHADTFRPQHFGDGTRLSIL.